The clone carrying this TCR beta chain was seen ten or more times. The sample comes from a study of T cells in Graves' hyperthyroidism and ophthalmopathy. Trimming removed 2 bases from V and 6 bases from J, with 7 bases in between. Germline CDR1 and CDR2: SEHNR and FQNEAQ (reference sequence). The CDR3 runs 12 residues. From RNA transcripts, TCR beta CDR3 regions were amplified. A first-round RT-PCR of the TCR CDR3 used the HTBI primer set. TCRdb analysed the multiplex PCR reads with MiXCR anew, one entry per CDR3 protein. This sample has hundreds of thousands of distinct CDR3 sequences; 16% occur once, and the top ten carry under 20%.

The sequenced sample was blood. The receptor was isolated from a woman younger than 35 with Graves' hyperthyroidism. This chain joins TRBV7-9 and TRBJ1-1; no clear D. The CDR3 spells CASSLNGPEAFF. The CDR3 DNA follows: TGTGCCAGCAGCTTAAACGGTCCTGAAGCTTTCTTT.